Below are 3 T cell receptor beta chains sequenced from a single sample in a study of beta chain features in type 1 diabetes. The sequenced template was cDNA made from the entire isolated RNA. Sequencing was performed with immunoSEQ multiplex PCR; in TCRdb, only in-frame clones are kept and a portion is missing. The sample lists about 360,000 clones; roughly 12% were seen once. Material: naive CD4+ T cells from blood. Every receptor here comes from a man aged 18 to 29 in good health.

The table lists this clone with a few counts. V and J are TRBV6-1 and TRBJ2-2; TRBD2 might be the D (6 bases). The length of the CDR3 is 13 residues. Trimming stripped 5 bases from V and 4 bases from J, with 8 bases between. CDR1 MNHNS and CDR2 SASEGT come from the germline V gene. CDR3 in amino acids: CASSRLVTGELFF. CDR3 bases: TGTGCCAGCAGTCGACTAGTCACCGGGGAGCTGTTTTTT.

This clone was seen a handful of times. The V and J genes are TRBV5-4 and TRBJ2-1; possibly TRBD1 for D (6 bases). V was cut by 4 bases and J by 7 bases, with 21 bases left in between. This CDR3 contains 16 residues. Germline-derived CDR1 and CDR2 are SGHNT and YYREEE (reference sequence). The chain's CDR3 is CASSPAAQGMGNEQFF. CDR3 coding DNA: TGTGCCAGCAGCCCGGCGGCGCAGGGGATGGGTAATGAGCAGTTCTTC.

The chain employs TRBV4-2 and TRBJ2-5, with 8 bases that match TRBD2. Germline assignment: CDR1 LGHNA and CDR2 YNFKEQ. The trim removed 4 bases at V and 5 bases at J, leaving 6 bases unmatched. The CDR3 length is 14 residues. The chain's CDR3 is CASSPLTGGETQYF. The CDR3 nucleotides are TGTGCCAGCAGCCCCCTCACGGGAGGGGAGACCCAGTACTTC.